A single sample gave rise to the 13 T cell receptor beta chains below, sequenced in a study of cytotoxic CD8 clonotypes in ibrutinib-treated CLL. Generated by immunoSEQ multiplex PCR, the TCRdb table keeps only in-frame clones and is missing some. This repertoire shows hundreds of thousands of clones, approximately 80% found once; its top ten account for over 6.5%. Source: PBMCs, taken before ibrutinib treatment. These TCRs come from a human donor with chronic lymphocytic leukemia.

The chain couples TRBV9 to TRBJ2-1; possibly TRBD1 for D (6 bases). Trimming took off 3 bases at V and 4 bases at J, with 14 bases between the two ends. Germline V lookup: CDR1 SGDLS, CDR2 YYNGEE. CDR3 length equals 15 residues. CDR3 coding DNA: TGTGCCAGCAGCGAACGGACAGCGGAATACAATGAGCAGTTCTTC. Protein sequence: CASSERTAEYNEQFF.

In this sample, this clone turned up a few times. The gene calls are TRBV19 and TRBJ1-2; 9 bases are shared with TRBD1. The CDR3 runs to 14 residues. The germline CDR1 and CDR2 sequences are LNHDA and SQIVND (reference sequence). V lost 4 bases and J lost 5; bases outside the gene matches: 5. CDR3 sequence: CASSRDRVTYGYTF. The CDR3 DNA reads TGTGCCAGTAGTAGGGACAGGGTCACTTATGGCTACACCTTC.

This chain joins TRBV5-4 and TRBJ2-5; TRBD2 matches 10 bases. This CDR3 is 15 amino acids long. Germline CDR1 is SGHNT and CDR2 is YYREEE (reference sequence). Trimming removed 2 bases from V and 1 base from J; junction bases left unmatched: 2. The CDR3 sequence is CASSFRLAGQETQYF. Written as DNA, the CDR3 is TGTGCCAGCAGCTTCCGACTAGCGGGCCAAGAGACCCAGTACTTC.

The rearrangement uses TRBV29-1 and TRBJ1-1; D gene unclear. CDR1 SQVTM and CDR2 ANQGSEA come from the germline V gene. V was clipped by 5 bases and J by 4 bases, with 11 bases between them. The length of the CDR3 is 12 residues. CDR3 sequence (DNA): TGCAGCGTTCCTCGGGTAGGCACTGAAGCTTTCTTT. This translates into CSVPRVGTEAFF.

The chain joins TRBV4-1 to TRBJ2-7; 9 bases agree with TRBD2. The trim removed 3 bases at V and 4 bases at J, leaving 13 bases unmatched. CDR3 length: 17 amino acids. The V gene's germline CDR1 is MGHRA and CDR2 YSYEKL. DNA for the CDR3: TGCGCCAGCAGCCACCAGAGGACTAGCGATCAATCGTACGAGCAGTACTTC. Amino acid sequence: CASSHQRTSDQSYEQYF.

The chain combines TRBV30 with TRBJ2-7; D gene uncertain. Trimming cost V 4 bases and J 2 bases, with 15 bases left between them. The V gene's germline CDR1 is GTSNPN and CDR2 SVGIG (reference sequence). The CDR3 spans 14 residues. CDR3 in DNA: TGTGCCTGGAAAAGCACCAGGAAAACCTACGAGCAGTACTTC. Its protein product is CAWKSTRKTYEQYF. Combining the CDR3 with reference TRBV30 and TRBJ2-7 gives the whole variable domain SQTIHQWPATLVQPVGSPLSLECTVEGTSNPNLYWYRQAAGRGLQLLFYSVGIGQISSEVPQNLSASRPQDRQFILSSKKLLLSDSGFYLCAWKSTRKTYEQYFGPGTRLTVT.

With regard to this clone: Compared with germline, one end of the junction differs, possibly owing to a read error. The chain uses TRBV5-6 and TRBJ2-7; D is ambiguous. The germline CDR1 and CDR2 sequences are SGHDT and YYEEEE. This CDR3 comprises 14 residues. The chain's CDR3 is CASSWSATTYEQYF. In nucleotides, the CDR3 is TGTGCCAGTAGCTGGTCGGCCACGACCTACGAGCAGTACTTC.

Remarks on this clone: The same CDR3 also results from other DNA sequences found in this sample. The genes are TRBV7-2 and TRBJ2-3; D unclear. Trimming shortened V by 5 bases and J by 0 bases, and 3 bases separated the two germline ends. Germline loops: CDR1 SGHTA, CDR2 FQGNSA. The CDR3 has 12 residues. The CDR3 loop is CASSPSTDTQYF. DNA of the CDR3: TGTGCCAGCAGCCCGAGCACAGATACGCAGTATTTT.

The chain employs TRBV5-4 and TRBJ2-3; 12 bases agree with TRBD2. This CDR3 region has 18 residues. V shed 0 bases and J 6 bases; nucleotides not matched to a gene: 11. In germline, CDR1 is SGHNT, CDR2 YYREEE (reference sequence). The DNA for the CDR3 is TGTGCCAGCAGCTTGGATATCGGGACTAGCGGGTACCGGGATACGCAGTATTTT. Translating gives CASSLDIGTSGYRDTQYF.

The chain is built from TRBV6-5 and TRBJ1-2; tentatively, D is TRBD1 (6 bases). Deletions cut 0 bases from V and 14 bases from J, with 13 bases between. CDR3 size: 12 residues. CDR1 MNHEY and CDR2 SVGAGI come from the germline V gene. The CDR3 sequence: CASSYSSGAETF. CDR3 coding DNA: TGTGCCAGCAGTTACTCCTCAGGGGCAGAGACCTTC.

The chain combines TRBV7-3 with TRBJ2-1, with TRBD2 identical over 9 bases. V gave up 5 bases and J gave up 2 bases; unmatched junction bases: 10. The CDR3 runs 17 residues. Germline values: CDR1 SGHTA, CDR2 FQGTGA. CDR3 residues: CASSLTAGGPPYNEQFF. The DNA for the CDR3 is TGTGCCAGCAGCCTGACAGCGGGAGGCCCGCCCTACAATGAGCAGTTCTTC. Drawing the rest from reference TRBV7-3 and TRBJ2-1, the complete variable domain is GAGVSQTPSNKVTEKGKYVELRCDPISGHTALYWYRQSLGQGPEFLIYFQGTGAADDSGLPNDRFFAVRPEGSVSTLKIQRTERGDSAVYLCASSLTAGGPPYNEQFFGPGTRLTVL.

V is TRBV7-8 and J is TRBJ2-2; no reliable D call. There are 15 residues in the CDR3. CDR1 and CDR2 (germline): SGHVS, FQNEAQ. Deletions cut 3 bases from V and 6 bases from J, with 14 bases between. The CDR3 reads CASSFGVAAAGELFF. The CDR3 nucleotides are TGTGCCAGCAGCTTCGGCGTGGCCGCGGCCGGGGAGCTGTTTTTT. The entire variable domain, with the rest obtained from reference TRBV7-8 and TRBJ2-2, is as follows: GAGVSQSPRYKVAKRGQDVALRCDPISGHVSLFWYQQALGQGPEFLTYFQNEAQLDKSGLPSDRFFAERPEGSVSTLKIQRTQQEDSAVYLCASSFGVAAAGELFFGEGSRLTVL.

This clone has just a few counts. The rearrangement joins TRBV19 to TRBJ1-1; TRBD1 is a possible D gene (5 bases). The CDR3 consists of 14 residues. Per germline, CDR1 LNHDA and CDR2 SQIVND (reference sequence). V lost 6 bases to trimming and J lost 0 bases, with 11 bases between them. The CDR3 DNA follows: TGTGCCAGTAGACGGACATACATGAACACTGAAGCTTTCTTT. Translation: CASRRTYMNTEAFF.